This is a list of T cell receptor beta chains from one sample in a study of identical twins' blood T cells. One entry per CDR3 protein, called by TCRdb with MiXCR from the 5' RACE reads. The data hold 350,000 to 400,000 distinct CDR3 sequences, with approximately 30% observed a single time. The specimen was PBMCs. The receptors stem from a woman aged 18-50 years in good health. Both conserved end residues are part of each CDR3. A D gene is named only where the DNA matches it firmly. Not every row has a clone size; where given, it reads once, few, many or a size class.

D gene,clone size,CDR3 length,J gene,V gene,CDR3 DNA,CDR3 protein
TRBD1,many,14,TRBJ1-3,TRBV29-1,TGCAGCGTTGCCCGGACAGGGTCGGGAAACACCATATATTTT,CSVARTGSGNTIYF
NA,NA,12,TRBJ2-2,TRBV20-1,TGCAGTGCTAGAAAGCCCCAGGAGGGGCTGTTTTTT,CSARKPQEGLFF
NA,few,14,TRBJ2-2,TRBV7-2,TGTGCCAGCAGCTTAGAGGGCGTCACCGGGGAGCTGTTTTTT,CASSLEGVTGELFF
NA,NA,12,TRBJ1-1,TRBV3-1,TGTGCCAGCATCCAAGTGAACACTGAAGCTTTCTTT,CASIQVNTEAFF
NA,few,15,TRBJ2-1,TRBV28,TGTGCCAGCATTCCCCCCGGGGACTCCTACAATGAGCAGTTCTTC,CASIPPGDSYNEQFF
NA,NA,14,TRBJ2-5,TRBV9,TGTGCCAGCAGCGCAACAGCGTACCAAGAGACCCAGTACTTC,CASSATAYQETQYF
NA,few,13,TRBJ2-1,TRBV20-1,TGCAGTGCTAGTGCCAGTAGGCATAATGAGCAGTTCTTC,CSASASRHNEQFF
NA,few,16,TRBJ1-1,TRBV20-1,TGCAGTGCGACGCCCGGGGGGACCATCGTAAACACTGAAGCTTTCTTT,CSATPGGTIVNTEAFF
NA,NA,15,TRBJ1-1,TRBV10-2,TGCGCGGTCGATCGTTTCCGGGACATGAACACTGAAGCTTTCTTT,CAVDRFRDMNTEAFF
NA,NA,15,TRBJ1-2,TRBV5-1,TGCGCCAGCAGCTTGGATTTGGGGCTTAACTATGGCTACACCTTC,CASSLDLGLNYGYTF
TRBD1,NA,14,TRBJ1-1,TRBV29-1,TGCAGCCGGGGACAGGGGGCAACATGGACTGAAGCTTTCTTT,CSRGQGATWTEAFF
NA,NA,14,TRBJ1-2,TRBV9,TGTGCCTCCTGCCCGGGCAGCCAAAACTATGGCTACACCTTC,CASCPGSQNYGYTF